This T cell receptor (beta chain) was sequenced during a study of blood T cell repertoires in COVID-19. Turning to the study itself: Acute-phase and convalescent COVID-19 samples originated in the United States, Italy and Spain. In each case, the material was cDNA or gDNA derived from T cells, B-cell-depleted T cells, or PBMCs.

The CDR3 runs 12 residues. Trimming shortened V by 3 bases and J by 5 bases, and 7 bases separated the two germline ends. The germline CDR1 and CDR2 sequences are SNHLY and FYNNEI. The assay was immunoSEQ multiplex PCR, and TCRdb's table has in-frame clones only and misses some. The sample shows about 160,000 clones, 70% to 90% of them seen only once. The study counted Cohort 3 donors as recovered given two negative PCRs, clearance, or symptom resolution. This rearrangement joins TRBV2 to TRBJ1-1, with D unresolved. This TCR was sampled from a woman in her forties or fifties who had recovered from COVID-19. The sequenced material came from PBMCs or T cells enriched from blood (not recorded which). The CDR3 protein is CASSERWTEAFF. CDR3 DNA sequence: TGTGCCAGCAGTGAGAGGTGGACTGAAGCTTTCTTT.